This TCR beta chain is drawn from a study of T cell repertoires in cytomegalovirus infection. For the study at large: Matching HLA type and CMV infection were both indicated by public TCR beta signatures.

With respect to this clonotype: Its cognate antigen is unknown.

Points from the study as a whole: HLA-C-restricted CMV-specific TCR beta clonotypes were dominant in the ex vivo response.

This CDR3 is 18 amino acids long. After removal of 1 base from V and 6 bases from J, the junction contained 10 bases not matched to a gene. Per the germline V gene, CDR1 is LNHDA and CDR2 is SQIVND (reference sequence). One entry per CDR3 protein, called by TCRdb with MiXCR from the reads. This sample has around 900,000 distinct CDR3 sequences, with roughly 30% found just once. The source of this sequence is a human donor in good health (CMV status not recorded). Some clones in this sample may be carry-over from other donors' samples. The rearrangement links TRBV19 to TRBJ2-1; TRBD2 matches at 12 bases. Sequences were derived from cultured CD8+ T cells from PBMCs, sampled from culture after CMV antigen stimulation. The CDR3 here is CASSIAPYLAGGPNEQFF. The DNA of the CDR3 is TGTGCCAGTAGTATAGCCCCCTACCTAGCGGGGGGGCCCAATGAGCAGTTCTTC.